This entry is about one T cell receptor beta chain. This entry comes from a study of blood T cell repertoires in COVID-19. In the study overall: T cells, B-cell-depleted T cells, or PBMCs provided the cDNA or gDNA that served as material.

The V and J ends lost 6 bases and 3 bases, in that order; junction bases with no gene match: 9. The CDR3 extends over 15 amino acids. The germline V gene encodes CDR1 MDHEN and CDR2 SYDVKM. The protocol was immunoSEQ multiplex PCR, while the TCRdb copy is restricted to in-frame clones and leaves out a portion. The sample includes some 140,000 clones, 84% seen only once; the top ten take around 5.5%. The TCR comes from a man aged 35 to 55 with acute COVID-19. This rearrangement joins TRBV28 to TRBJ2-5; 8 bases line up with TRBD1. Material: PBMCs or T cells enriched from blood (not recorded which). The CDR3 region has the DNA TGTGCCAGCAGCATACAGGGGGTGAGAAAAGAGACCCAGTACTTC. The encoded protein is CASSIQGVRKETQYF.